The next 8 T cell receptor beta chains were all read from a single sample in a study of blood T cell repertoires in COVID-19. Assay: immunoSEQ multiplex PCR; the TCRdb copy retains only in-frame clones and omits some. The data hold around 100,000 clones, with around four fifths observed a single time. The sample consisted of peripheral blood. Every receptor here comes from a woman in her thirties or forties with acute or convalescent COVID-19.

The V call is TRBV6-5, the J call TRBJ1-1; 9 bases line up with TRBD1. CDR1 and CDR2 (germline): MNHEY, SVGAGI. The CDR3 has 13 amino acids. V was pared by 6 bases and J by 4 bases, with 3 bases of the junction left unmatched. CDR3 region: CASSRGQGTEAFF. The CDR3 nucleotides are TGTGCCAGCAGCCGGGGACAGGGCACTGAAGCTTTCTTT.

The CDR3 sequence is CASSPDYRGRLNQPQHF. CDR3 nucleotide sequence: TGTGCCAGCTCACCGGATTACAGGGGGCGCCTCAATCAGCCCCAGCATTTT. The genes are TRBV18 and TRBJ1-5, with 9 positions matching TRBD1. The germline CDR1 and CDR2 sequences are KGHSH and LQKENI. This CDR3 has 17 amino acids. V lost 3 bases and J lost 3; bases outside the gene matches: 9.

This clone appeared once. The genes are TRBV30 and TRBJ1-5, with D uncertain. Trimming removed 1 base at V and 1 base at J, with 5 bases between. Germline loops: CDR1 GTSNPN, CDR2 SVGIG (reference sequence). The CDR3 is made up of 13 amino acids. The CDR3 region has the DNA TGTGCCTGGAGTGGAGGGAGCAATCAGCCCCAGCATTTT. It is translated as CAWSGGSNQPQHF.

The chain employs TRBV2 and TRBJ2-1; D possibly corresponds to TRBD1 (5 bases). This CDR3 region has 13 residues. CDR1 is SNHLY, CDR2 FYNNEI, per germline. Trimming removed 10 bases from V and 4 bases from J, with 14 bases in between. The CDR3 coding sequence is TGTGCCACAAGGGGCAACGGGTACAATGAGCAGTTCTTC. Translated, it gives CATRGNGYNEQFF.

This clone was observed a single time. This rearrangement joins TRBV25-1 to TRBJ1-6; D is perhaps TRBD1 (5 bases). V lost 1 base to trimming and J lost 10 bases, with 11 bases between them. Germline CDR1 is MGHDK and CDR2 is SYGVNS. This CDR3 region has 14 residues. CDR3 nucleotides: TGTGCCAGCAGTGAATTTCAGGGCAAATCACCCCTCCACTTT. Its translation: CASSEFQGKSPLHF.

The CDR3 here is CASSLVAGEQYF. The CDR3 DNA follows: TGTGCCAGCAGCTTGGTAGCCGGCGAGCAGTACTTC. The V and J genes are TRBV5-4 and TRBJ2-7; no clear D gene. This CDR3 is 12 amino acids long. Trimming stripped 0 bases from V and 6 bases from J, with 7 bases between. The germline CDR1 and CDR2 sequences are SGHNT and YYREEE (reference sequence).

The chain combines TRBV27 with TRBJ2-3, with D uncertain. Germline V gene lookup returns CDR1 MNHEY and CDR2 SMNVEV (reference sequence). Trimming stripped 4 bases from V and 8 bases from J, with 7 bases between. This CDR3 spans 11 amino acids. The CDR3 reads CASSSPGTQYF. Written as DNA, the CDR3 is TGTGCCAGCAGTTCGCCAGGTACGCAGTATTTT.

J is TRBJ2-2 and V is TRBV3-1 (or the pseudogene TRBV3-2), with 13 nucleotides matching TRBD2. Losses at the gene ends were 3 bases for V and 4 bases for J; bases not matched to a gene: 2. The CDR3 has 16 residues. Germline V CDR1 and CDR2: LGHDT, YNNKEL (reference sequence). The chain's CDR3 is CASSHTSGGGTGELFF. The CDR3 DNA sequence: TGTGCCAGCAGCCACACTAGCGGGGGGGGCACCGGGGAGCTGTTTTTT.